This entry features one TCR beta chain sequence. The data were taken from a study of control samples from healthy donors and cancer patients. The assay was immunoSEQ multiplex PCR, and TCRdb's table has in-frame clones only and misses some. Counted here are around 130,000 clones, about 95% occurring once; the ten biggest clones make up roughly 4%. This CDR3 has 17 amino acids. The V gene's germline CDR1 is SGHVS and CDR2 FQNEAQ. The V gene lost 1 base and the J gene lost 2 bases, with 17 bases spanning the gap. Sequenced material: blood. This sequence was found in a man between 25 and 39 years old in good health. The chain carries TRBV7-8 and TRBJ1-2; D is unresolved. The CDR3 spells CASSLGRKGSLNYGYTF. CDR3 DNA sequence: TGTGCCAGCAGCTTAGGTCGAAAGGGCTCACTAAACTATGGCTACACCTTC.